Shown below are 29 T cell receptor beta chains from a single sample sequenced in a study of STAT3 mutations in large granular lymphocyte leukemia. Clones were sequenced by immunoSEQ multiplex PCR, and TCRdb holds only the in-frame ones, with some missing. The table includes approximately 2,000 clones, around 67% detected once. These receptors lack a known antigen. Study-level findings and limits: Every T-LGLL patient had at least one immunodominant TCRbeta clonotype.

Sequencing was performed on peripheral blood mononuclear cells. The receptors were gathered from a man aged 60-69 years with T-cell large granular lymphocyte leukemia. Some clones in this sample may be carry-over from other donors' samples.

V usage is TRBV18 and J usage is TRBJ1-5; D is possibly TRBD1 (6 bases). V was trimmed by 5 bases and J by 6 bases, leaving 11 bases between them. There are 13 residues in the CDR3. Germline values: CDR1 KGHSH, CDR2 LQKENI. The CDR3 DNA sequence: TGTGCCAGCTCATTACAGGGTAGTCAGCCCCAGCATTTT. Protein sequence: CASSLQGSQPQHF.

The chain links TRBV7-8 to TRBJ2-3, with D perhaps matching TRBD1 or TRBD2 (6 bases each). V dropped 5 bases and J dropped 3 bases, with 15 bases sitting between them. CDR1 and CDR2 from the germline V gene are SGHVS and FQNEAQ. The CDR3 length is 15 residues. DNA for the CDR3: TGTGCCAGCAGCCAAGGAGGGGGAGGAACAGATACGCAGTATTTT. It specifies CASSQGGGGTDTQYF.

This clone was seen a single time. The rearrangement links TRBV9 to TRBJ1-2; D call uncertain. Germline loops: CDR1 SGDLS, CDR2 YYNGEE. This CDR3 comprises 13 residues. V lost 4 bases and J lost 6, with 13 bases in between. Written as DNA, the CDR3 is TGTGCCAGCAGCCCTAGGCTTACCGATGGCTACACCTTC. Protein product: CASSPRLTDGYTF.

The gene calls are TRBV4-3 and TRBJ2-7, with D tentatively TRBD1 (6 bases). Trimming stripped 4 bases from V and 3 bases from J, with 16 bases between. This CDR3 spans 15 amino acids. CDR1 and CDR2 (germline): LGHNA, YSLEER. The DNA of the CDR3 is TGCGCCAGCAGCCGGGACCCCACAGGGAGCTACGAGCAGTACTTC. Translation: CASSRDPTGSYEQYF.

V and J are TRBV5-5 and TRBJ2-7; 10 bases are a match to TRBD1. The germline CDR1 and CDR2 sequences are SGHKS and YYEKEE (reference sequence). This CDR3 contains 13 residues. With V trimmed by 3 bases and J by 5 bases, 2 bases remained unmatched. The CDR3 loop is CASSWTGGDEQYF. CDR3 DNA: TGTGCCAGCAGCTGGACAGGGGGGGACGAGCAGTACTTC.

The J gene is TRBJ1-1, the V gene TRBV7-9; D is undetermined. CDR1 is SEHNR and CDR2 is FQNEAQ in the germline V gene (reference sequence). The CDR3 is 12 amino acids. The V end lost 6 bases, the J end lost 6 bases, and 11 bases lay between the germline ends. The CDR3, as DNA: TGTGCCAGCAGGGCGGTTCGAGCTGAAGCTTTCTTT. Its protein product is CASRAVRAEAFF.

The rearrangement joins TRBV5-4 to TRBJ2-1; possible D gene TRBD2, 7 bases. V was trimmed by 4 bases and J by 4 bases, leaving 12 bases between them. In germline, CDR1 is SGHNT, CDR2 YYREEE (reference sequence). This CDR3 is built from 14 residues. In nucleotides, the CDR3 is TGTGCCAGCAGCGGGGGGGCCCAGTACAATGAGCAGTTCTTC. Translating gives CASSGGAQYNEQFF.

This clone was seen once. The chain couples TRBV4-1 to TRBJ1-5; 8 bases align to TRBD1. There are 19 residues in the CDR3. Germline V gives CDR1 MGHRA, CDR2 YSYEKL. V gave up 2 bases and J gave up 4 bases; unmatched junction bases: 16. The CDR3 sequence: CASSQPPIRTGRMNQPQHF. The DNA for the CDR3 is TGCGCCAGCAGCCAACCCCCAATCAGGACAGGGAGGATGAATCAGCCCCAGCATTTT.

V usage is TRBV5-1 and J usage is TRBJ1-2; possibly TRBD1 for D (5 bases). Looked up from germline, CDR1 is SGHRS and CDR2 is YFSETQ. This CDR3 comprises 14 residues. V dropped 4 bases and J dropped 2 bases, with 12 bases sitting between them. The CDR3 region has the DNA TGCGCCAGCAGCCCCCCCGGGACGAACTATGGCTACACCTTC. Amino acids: CASSPPGTNYGYTF. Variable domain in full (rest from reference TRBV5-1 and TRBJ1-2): KAGVTQTPRYLIKTRGQQVTLSCSPISGHRSVSWYQQTPGQGLQFLFEYFSETQRNKGNFPGRFSGRQFSNSRSEMNVSTLELGDSALYLCASSPPGTNYGYTFGSGTRLTVV.

The CDR3 sequence: CASSPTTSINNEQFF. CDR3 DNA sequence: TGTGCCAGCTCCCCAACCACGTCCATAAACAATGAGCAGTTCTTC. The gene calls are TRBV18 and TRBJ2-1; D is uncertain. V shed 6 bases and J shed 5 bases, with 17 bases lying between them. The germline CDR1 and CDR2 sequences are KGHSH and LQKENI. The CDR3 is 15 residues long.

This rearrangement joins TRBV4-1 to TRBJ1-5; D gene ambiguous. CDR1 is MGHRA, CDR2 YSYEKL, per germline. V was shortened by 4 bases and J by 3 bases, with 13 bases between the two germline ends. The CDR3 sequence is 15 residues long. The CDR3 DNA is TGCGCCAGCAGCCCGAGTAGTACAGCCAATCAGCCCCAGCATTTT. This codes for CASSPSSTANQPQHF.

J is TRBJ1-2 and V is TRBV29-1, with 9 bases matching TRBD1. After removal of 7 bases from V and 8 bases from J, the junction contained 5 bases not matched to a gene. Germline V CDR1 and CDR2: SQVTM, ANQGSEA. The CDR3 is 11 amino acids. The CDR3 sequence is CSGWTGEGYTF. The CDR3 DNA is TGCAGCGGCTGGACAGGGGAAGGCTACACCTTC.

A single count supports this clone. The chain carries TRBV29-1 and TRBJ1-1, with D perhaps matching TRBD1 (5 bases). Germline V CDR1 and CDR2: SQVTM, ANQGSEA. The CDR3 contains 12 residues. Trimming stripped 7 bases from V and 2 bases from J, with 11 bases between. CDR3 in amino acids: CSAGRQNTEAFF. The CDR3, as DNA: TGCAGCGCGGGACGTCAAAACACTGAAGCTTTCTTT. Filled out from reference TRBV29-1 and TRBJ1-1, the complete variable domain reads SAVISQKPSRDICQRGTSLTIQCQVDSQVTMMFWYRQQPGQSLTLIATANQGSEATYESGFVIDKFPISRPNLTFSTLTVSNMSPEDSSIYLCSAGRQNTEAFFGQGTRLTVV.

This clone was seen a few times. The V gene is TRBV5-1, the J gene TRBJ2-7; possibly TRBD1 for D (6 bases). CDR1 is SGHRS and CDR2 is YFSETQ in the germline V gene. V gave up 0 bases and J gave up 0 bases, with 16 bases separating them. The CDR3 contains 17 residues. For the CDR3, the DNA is TGCGCCAGCAGCTTGGCCGCCGGGACATCAAGCTCCTACGAGCAGTACTTC. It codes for CASSLAAGTSSSYEQYF. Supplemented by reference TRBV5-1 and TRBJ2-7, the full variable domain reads KAGVTQTPRYLIKTRGQQVTLSCSPISGHRSVSWYQQTPGQGLQFLFEYFSETQRNKGNFPGRFSGRQFSNSRSEMNVSTLELGDSALYLCASSLAAGTSSSYEQYFGPGTRLTVT.

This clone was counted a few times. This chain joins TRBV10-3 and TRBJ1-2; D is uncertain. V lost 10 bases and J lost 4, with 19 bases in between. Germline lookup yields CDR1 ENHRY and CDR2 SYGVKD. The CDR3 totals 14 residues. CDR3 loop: CASSPHTDGYGYTF. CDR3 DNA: TGTGCCAGCAGCCCCCATACAGACGGCTATGGCTACACCTTC.

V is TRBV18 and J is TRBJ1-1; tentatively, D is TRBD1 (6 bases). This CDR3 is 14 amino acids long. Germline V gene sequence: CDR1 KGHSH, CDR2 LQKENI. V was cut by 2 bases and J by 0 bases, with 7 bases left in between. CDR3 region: CASSPGGLNTEAFF. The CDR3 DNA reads TGTGCCAGCTCACCAGGGGGCCTGAACACTGAAGCTTTCTTT.

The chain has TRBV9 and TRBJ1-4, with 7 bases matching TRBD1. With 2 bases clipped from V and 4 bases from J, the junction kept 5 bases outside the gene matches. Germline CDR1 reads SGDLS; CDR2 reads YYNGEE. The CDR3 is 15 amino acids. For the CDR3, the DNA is TGTGCCAGCAGCGTGGCGGGACAGATTAATGAAAAACTGTTTTTT. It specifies CASSVAGQINEKLFF.

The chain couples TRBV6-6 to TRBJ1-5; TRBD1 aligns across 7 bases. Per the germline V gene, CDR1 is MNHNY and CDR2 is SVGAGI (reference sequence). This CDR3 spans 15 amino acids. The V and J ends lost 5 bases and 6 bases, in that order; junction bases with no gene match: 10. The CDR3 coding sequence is TGTGCCAGCAGTAACTTAGGGGGCAGGGGTCAGCCCCAGCATTTT. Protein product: CASSNLGGRGQPQHF.

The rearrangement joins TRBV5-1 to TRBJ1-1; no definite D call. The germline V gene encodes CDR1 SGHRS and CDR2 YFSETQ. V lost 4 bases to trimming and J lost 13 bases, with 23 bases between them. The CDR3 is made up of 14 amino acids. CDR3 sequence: CASSIGLDKDWIFF. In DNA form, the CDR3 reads TGCGCCAGCAGCATCGGACTAGACAAGGATTGGATTTTCTTT.

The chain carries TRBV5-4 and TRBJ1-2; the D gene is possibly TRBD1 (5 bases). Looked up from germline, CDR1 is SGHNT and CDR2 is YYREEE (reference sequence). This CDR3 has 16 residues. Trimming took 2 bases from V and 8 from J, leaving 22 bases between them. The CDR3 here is CASSLGSGIESDGYTF. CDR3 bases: TGTGCCAGCAGCTTAGGGTCAGGGATTGAATCTGACGGCTACACCTTC.

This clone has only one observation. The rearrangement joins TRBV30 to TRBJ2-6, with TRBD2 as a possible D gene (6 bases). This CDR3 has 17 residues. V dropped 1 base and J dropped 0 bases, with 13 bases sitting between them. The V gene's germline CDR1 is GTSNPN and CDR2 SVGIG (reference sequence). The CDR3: CAWSGRALRSGANVLTF. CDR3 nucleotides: TGTGCCTGGAGTGGGAGGGCCCTTCGCTCTGGGGCCAACGTCCTGACTTTC.

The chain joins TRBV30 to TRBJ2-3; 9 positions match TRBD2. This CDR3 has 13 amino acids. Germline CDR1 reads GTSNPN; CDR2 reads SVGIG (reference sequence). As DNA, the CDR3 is TGTGCAGTAGCGGGGGCTCGCACAGATACGCAGTATTTT. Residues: CAVAGARTDTQYF. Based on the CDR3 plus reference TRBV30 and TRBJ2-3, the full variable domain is SQTIHQWPATLVQPVGSPLSLECTVEGTSNPNLYWYRQAAGRGLQLLFYSVGIGQISSEVPQNLSASRPQDRQFILSSKKLLLSDSGFYLCAVAGARTDTQYFGPGTRLTVL.

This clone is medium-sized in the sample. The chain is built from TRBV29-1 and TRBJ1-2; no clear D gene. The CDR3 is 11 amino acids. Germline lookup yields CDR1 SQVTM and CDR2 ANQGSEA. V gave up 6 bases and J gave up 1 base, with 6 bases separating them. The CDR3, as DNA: TGCAGCGTGGTCTTTAACTATGGCTACACCTTC. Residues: CSVVFNYGYTF.

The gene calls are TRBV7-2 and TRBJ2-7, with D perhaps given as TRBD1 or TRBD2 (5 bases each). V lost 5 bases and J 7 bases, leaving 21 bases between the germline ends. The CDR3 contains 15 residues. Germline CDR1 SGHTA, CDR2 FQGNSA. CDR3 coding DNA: TGTGCCAGCAGCCGCCCCGGGACCCAAGTTCGGGAGCAGTACTTC. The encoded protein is CASSRPGTQVREQYF.

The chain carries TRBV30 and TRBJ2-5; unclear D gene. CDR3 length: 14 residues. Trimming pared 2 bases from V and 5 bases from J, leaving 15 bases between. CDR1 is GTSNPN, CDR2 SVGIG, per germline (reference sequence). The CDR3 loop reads CAWSILGSRETQYF. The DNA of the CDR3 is TGTGCCTGGAGTATCCTAGGTAGTCGGGAGACCCAGTACTTC.

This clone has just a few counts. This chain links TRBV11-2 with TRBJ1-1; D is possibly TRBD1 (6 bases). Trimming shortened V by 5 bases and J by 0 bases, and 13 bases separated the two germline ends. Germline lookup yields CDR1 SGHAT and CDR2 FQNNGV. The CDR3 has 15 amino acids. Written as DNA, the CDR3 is TGTGCCAGCAGCAGAGGCAGGGGCTTGAACACTGAAGCTTTCTTT. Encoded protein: CASSRGRGLNTEAFF.

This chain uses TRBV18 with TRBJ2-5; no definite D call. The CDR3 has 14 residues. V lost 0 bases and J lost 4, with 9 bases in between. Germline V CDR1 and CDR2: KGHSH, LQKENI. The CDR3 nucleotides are TGTGCCAGCTCACCACCGGCAATTCGAGAGACCCAGTACTTC. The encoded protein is CASSPPAIRETQYF.

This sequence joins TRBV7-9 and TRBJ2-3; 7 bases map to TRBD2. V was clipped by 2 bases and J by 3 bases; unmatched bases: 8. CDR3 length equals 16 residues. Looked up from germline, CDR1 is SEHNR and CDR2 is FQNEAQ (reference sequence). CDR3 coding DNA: TGTGCCAGCAGCTTACCGGTCCTAGCGGAGACAGATACGCAGTATTTT. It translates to CASSLPVLAETDTQYF.

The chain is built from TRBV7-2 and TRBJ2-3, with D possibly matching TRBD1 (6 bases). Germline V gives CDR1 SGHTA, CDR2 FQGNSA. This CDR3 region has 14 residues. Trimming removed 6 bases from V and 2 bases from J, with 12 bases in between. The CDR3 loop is CASRATGYTDTQYF. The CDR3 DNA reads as TGTGCCAGCAGAGCCACAGGGTACACAGATACGCAGTATTTT. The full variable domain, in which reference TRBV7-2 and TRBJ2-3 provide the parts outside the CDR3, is GAGVSQSPSNKVTEKGKDVELRCDPISGHTALYWYRQSLGQGLEFLIYFQGNSAPDKSGLPSDRFSAERTGGSVSTLTIQRTQQEDSAVYLCASRATGYTDTQYFGPGTRLTVL.